The clone carrying this T cell receptor (beta chain) appeared once. This specimen belongs to a study of CD8+ T cells in alopecia areata. Study information: Twice daily, treated patients received 5 to 10 mg of oral tofacitinib.

The CDR3 has 14 amino acids. The ends were cut back, 2 bases at V and 1 base at J, with 9 bases in the middle. Germline V gene data show CDR1 as PRHDT and CDR2 as FYEKMQ (reference sequence). RNA extraction and reverse transcription yielded cDNA as sequencing template. TCRdb's table, derived via immunoSEQ multiplex PCR, lists solely in-frame clones and lacks some. Altogether roughly 110,000 clones are present, about 60% being singletons, with the ten largest covering 9% to 15%. The treatment denotes: oral pan-JAK inhibitor, 5-10 mg twice daily. This specimen was CD8+ T cells sorted from blood, taken at week 24, from a patient treated with tofacitinib. This chain links TRBV13 with TRBJ2-7; D possibly uses TRBD1 or TRBD2 (5 bases each). This TCR derives from a human donor with alopecia areata. CDR3 nucleotide sequence: TGTGCCAGCAGCTTATTGGGGGATTCCTACGAGCAGTACTTC. Its protein is CASSLLGDSYEQYF.